Shown below are 28 T cell receptor beta chains from a single sample sequenced in a study of T cells after yellow fever vaccination. Using its own MiXCR run on the 5' RACE reads, TCRdb lists one record per CDR3 protein. Among a few hundred thousand distinct CDR3 sequences, roughly 4.8% were seen once, and the ten largest hold around 3.5%. Source: CD4+ T cells sorted from PBMCs, taken on the day of the yellow fever booster vaccination. The receptors come from a man younger than 35 who received the YFV17D yellow fever vaccine.

This clonotype came up a few times. The chain joins TRBV7-8 to TRBJ1-2; TRBD1 might be the D (5 bases). The CDR3 has 16 residues. V was cut by 0 bases and J by 4 bases, with 15 bases left in between. Germline loops: CDR1 SGHVS, CDR2 FQNEAQ. CDR3 residues: CASSLAPGFGSYGYTF. CDR3 nucleotide sequence: TGTGCCAGCAGCTTAGCACCAGGGTTCGGTAGCTATGGCTACACCTTC.

This clonotype has a handful of counts. V usage is TRBV3-1 and J usage is TRBJ1-5; tentative D call: TRBD1 (6 bases). Trimming removed 5 bases at V and 5 bases at J, with 13 bases between. Germline assignment: CDR1 LGHDT and CDR2 YNNKEL (reference sequence). CDR3 length equals 14 residues. The DNA of the CDR3 is TGTGCCAGCAGCAGCCGACAGGCCCATCAGCCCCAGCATTTT. Amino acids: CASSSRQAHQPQHF. Complete variable domain (other parts from reference TRBV3-1 and TRBJ1-5): DTAVSQTPKYLVTQMGNDKSIKCEQNLGHDTMYWYKQDSKKFLKIMFSYNNKELIINETVPNRFSPKSPDKAHLNLHINSLELGDSAVYFCASSSRQAHQPQHFGDGTRLSIL.

This clonotype has at least ten counts. The chain couples TRBV12-3 or TRBV12-4 to TRBJ1-5; D gene unclear. Between the trimmed V and J ends, which lost 5 bases and 3 bases, there was a span of 14 bases. CDR3 length: 15 residues. The CDR3 sequence is CASSRSSLTNQPQHF. CDR3 sequence (DNA): TGTGCCAGCAGTCGAAGCTCCCTTACCAATCAGCCCCAGCATTTT.

This clonotype turned up a few times. This chain connects TRBV6-1 to TRBJ2-3; tentatively, D is TRBD1 or TRBD2 (5 bases each). CDR1 is MNHNS, CDR2 SASEGT, per germline. V lost 6 bases, J lost 6 bases, and 25 bases lay in between. The CDR3 loop spans 17 amino acids. The CDR3 is CASRTLRGRWLSDTQYF. In nucleotides, the CDR3 is TGTGCCAGCAGGACTCTGAGGGGCAGGTGGTTGTCGGATACGCAGTATTTT.

V is TRBV5-1 and J is TRBJ2-1; 9 nucleotides match TRBD2. V dropped 0 bases and J dropped 2; count of bases not matched to a gene: 9. Looked up from germline, CDR1 is SGHRS and CDR2 is YFSETQ. The CDR3 contains 18 residues. The CDR3 nucleotides are TGCGCCAGCAGCTTGGTGCCTAGCGGGGACGTGGCCTACAATGAGCAGTTCTTC. Its translation: CASSLVPSGDVAYNEQFF.

Only a few counts were recorded for this clonotype. The CDR3: CASSLTGGESGYTF. CDR3 bases: TGTGCCAGCAGCTTAACAGGGGGCGAGAGTGGCTACACCTTC. The chain employs TRBV7-2 and TRBJ1-2, with 9 bases identical to TRBD1. J lost 7 bases, V lost 2 bases, and 5 bases had no gene match. The CDR3 is 14 amino acids. In germline, CDR1 is SGHTA, CDR2 FQGNSA.

V is TRBV12-3 or TRBV12-4 and J is TRBJ2-7, with D maybe TRBD1 (6 bases). The V gene lost 6 bases and the J gene lost 0 bases, with 12 bases spanning the gap. The CDR3 spans 14 residues. The CDR3 nucleotides are TGTGCCAGCAGGAAGACAGGTAGCTCCTACGAGCAGTACTTC. It is translated as CASRKTGSSYEQYF.

Many counts were recorded for this clonotype. This chain uses TRBV7-2 with TRBJ2-5; D gene unclear. In germline, CDR1 is SGHTA, CDR2 FQGNSA. This CDR3 is built from 11 residues. V was pared by 3 bases and J by 4 bases, with 3 bases between. The CDR3 loop reads CASSFLETQYF. CDR3 nucleotide sequence: TGTGCCAGCAGCTTCCTAGAGACCCAGTACTTC.

This chain joins TRBV6-5 and TRBJ1-6; no clear D gene. The CDR3 has 18 residues. Germline loops: CDR1 MNHEY, CDR2 SVGAGI. V lost 0 bases and J 0 bases, leaving 12 bases between the germline ends. For the CDR3, the DNA is TGTGCCAGCAGTTACTCTGGGCCGGAAAGCTCCTATAATTCACCCCTCCACTTT. It specifies CASSYSGPESSYNSPLHF.

This clonotype was detected only a few times. The J gene is TRBJ2-1, the V gene TRBV12-3 or TRBV12-4; D call uncertain. Trimming shortened V by 3 bases and J by 6 bases, and 12 bases separated the two germline ends. The CDR3 spans 14 residues. This CDR3 reads CASSFSGKGNEQFF. The DNA of the CDR3 is TGTGCCAGCAGTTTTTCTGGAAAAGGCAATGAGCAGTTCTTC.

This clonotype was seen at least ten times. This chain links TRBV12-3 or TRBV12-4 with TRBJ1-1; TRBD1 is a possible D gene (5 bases). Trimming removed 5 bases at V and 1 base at J, with 8 bases between. There are 13 residues in the CDR3. CDR3 nucleotide sequence: TGTGCCAGCAGTCGACAGTCGAACACTGAAGCTTTCTTT. Protein: CASSRQSNTEAFF.

The V and J genes are TRBV11-3 and TRBJ1-1; 7 positions match TRBD1. From germline, CDR1 is SGHNT and CDR2 YENEEA. The J segment lost 1 base and the V segment lost 2 bases, leaving 4 bases of the junction unmatched. The CDR3 runs 15 residues. The CDR3 protein is CASSLSRQGNTEAFF. Written as DNA, the CDR3 is TGTGCCAGCAGCTTATCCAGACAGGGGAACACTGAAGCTTTCTTT.

V and J are TRBV5-1 and TRBJ1-5; D is possibly TRBD1 (6 bases). With 0 bases removed from V and 6 bases from J, the gap between germline ends came to 19 bases. The CDR3 covers 17 residues. CDR1 is SGHRS, CDR2 YFSETQ, per germline. DNA for the CDR3: TGCGCCAGCAGCTTGGGAGTAACGACAGGAGGTATTCAGCCCCAGCATTTT. Translation: CASSLGVTTGGIQPQHF.

This clonotype occurred a few times. The genes are TRBV7-9 and TRBJ1-5, with unresolved D. Germline loops: CDR1 SEHNR, CDR2 FQNEAQ (reference sequence). Trimming left V 7 bases short and J 0 bases short, with 10 bases between. The length of the CDR3 is 14 residues. This CDR3 is CASTSDNSNQPQHF. In DNA form, the CDR3 reads TGTGCCAGCACCTCTGACAATAGCAATCAGCCCCAGCATTTT.

At least ten counts were recorded for this clonotype. The CDR3 region has the DNA TGTGCCAGCAGCCAAGAGGGAGGTGGAGGCTACACCTTC. Protein sequence: CASSQEGGGGYTF. The chain uses TRBV3-1 and TRBJ1-2, with unresolved D. The CDR3 totals 13 residues. Germline V lookup: CDR1 LGHDT, CDR2 YNNKEL (reference sequence). The germline V and J ends were trimmed by 0 bases and 8 bases, with 10 bases remaining between them.

This clonotype was counted a few times. The chain carries TRBV3-1 and TRBJ1-1; 9 bases line up with TRBD1. V dropped 1 base and J dropped 4; count of bases not matched to a gene: 7. This CDR3 has 16 amino acids. Germline assignment: CDR1 LGHDT and CDR2 YNNKEL (reference sequence). CDR3: CASSQGGGQGATEAFF. The CDR3 region has the DNA TGTGCCAGCAGCCAAGGAGGGGGACAGGGTGCCACTGAAGCTTTCTTT. Filled out from reference TRBV3-1 and TRBJ1-1, the complete variable domain reads DTAVSQTPKYLVTQMGNDKSIKCEQNLGHDTMYWYKQDSKKFLKIMFSYNNKELIINETVPNRFSPKSPDKAHLNLHINSLELGDSAVYFCASSQGGGQGATEAFFGQGTRLTVV.

V and J are TRBV28 and TRBJ2-7; D is perhaps TRBD1 (5 bases). V was shortened by 4 bases and J by 4 bases, with 17 bases between the two germline ends. The CDR3 has 15 residues. The germline gives CDR1 MDHEN, CDR2 SYDVKM. The CDR3 sequence: CASSSQFLQEYEQYV. The CDR3 region has the DNA TGTGCCAGCAGTTCGCAATTTCTACAGGAATACGAGCAGTACGTC.

Ten or more counts support this clonotype. The rearrangement uses TRBV5-1 and TRBJ2-5; D gene uncertain. In germline, CDR1 is SGHRS, CDR2 YFSETQ. The length of the CDR3 is 13 residues. The germline V and J ends were trimmed by 0 bases and 5 bases, with 8 bases remaining between them. CDR3 bases: TGCGCCAGCAGCTTGGAAGGTCTTGAGACCCAGTACTTC. The encoded protein is CASSLEGLETQYF.

This clonotype was recorded many times. The chain employs TRBV27 and TRBJ2-1; D is tentatively TRBD1 or TRBD2 (5 bases each). In germline, CDR1 is MNHEY, CDR2 SMNVEV (reference sequence). The CDR3 has 14 residues. V was shortened by 3 bases and J by 8 bases, with 14 bases between the two germline ends. The DNA of the CDR3 is TGTGCCAGCAGTTTTCTCGGGGCTGGGGATGAGCAGTTCTTC. This codes for CASSFLGAGDEQFF.

This clonotype was seen a handful of times. The V and J genes are TRBV6-5 and TRBJ1-5; TRBD1 is a possible D gene (5 bases). V shed 8 bases and J shed 4 bases, with 18 bases lying between them. The germline V gene has CDR1 MNHEY and CDR2 SVGAGI. The CDR3 has 15 residues. DNA of the CDR3: TGTGCCAGCCGGCCAGGGCCAACTCAAAATCAGCCCCAGCATTTT. Encoded protein: CASRPGPTQNQPQHF.

In this sample, this clonotype turned up a few times. The CDR3 bases are TGTGCCACCAGCAGTCTTAGCGGGGGGGGATACGAGCAGTACTTC. Amino acid sequence: CATSSLSGGGYEQYF. This chain joins TRBV15 and TRBJ2-7; 11 bases are shared with TRBD2. The ends lost 3 bases at V and 4 bases at J; junction bases unmatched: 5. Germline V gives CDR1 LNHNV, CDR2 YYDKDF (reference sequence). This CDR3 is built from 15 residues.

The CDR3: CASSAGGGPQYF. The CDR3 bases are TGTGCCAGCAGCGCGGGAGGGGGGCCGCAGTATTTT. The genes are TRBV28 and TRBJ2-3, with 9 positions matching TRBD2. With V trimmed by 6 bases and J by 10 bases, 5 bases remained unmatched. Looked up from germline, CDR1 is MDHEN and CDR2 is SYDVKM. This CDR3 has 12 residues.

This clonotype was seen ten or more times. This rearrangement joins TRBV10-3 to TRBJ2-3; 11 nucleotides line up with TRBD2. Trimming took 0 bases from V and 1 from J; bases not matched to a gene: 3. CDR3 length: 17 amino acids. The germline V gene encodes CDR1 ENHRY and CDR2 SYGVKD. The CDR3 here is CAISESLAGGRTDTQYF. CDR3 coding DNA: TGTGCCATCAGTGAGTCTCTAGCGGGGGGACGCACAGATACGCAGTATTTT.

The chain joins TRBV5-6 to TRBJ2-1; 15 nucleotides match TRBD2. Germline V gene lookup returns CDR1 SGHDT and CDR2 YYEEEE. V gave up 1 base and J gave up 12 bases; unmatched junction bases: 2. This CDR3 has 14 residues. This CDR3 is CASSLRGLAGGQFF. In DNA form, the CDR3 reads TGTGCCAGCAGCTTGAGGGGACTAGCGGGGGGGCAGTTCTTC.

A few counts support this clonotype. The V and J genes are TRBV18 and TRBJ2-7; D is unclear. V was pared by 4 bases and J by 2 bases, with 12 bases between. Germline CDR1 reads KGHSH; CDR2 reads LQKENI. There are 14 residues in the CDR3. Written as DNA, the CDR3 is TGTGCCAGCTCACGGTCTGGGGTTCCCTACGAGCAGTACGTC. This gives the protein CASSRSGVPYEQYV.

This clonotype was picked up a small number of times. The chain joins TRBV10-3 to TRBJ2-3; D ambiguous. Germline-derived CDR1 and CDR2 are ENHRY and SYGVKD. V was pared by 6 bases and J by 0 bases, with 13 bases between. The CDR3 sequence is 15 residues long. CDR3 protein: CAIRITASSTDTQYF. For the CDR3, the DNA is TGTGCCATCAGGATTACCGCCTCAAGCACAGATACGCAGTATTTT.

This clonotype was found many times. This sequence joins TRBV6-2 or TRBV6-3 and TRBJ2-1; 8 nucleotides match TRBD2. The germline V gene encodes CDR1 MNHEY and CDR2 SVGEGT. Losses at the gene ends were 4 bases for V and 15 bases for J; bases not matched to a gene: 14. The CDR3 spans 14 residues. Here the CDR3 DNA reads TGTGCCAGCAGTTCCCCCGACTTACGGGGGGGCCGGTTCTTC. Protein sequence: CASSSPDLRGGRFF.

This clonotype was seen only a few times. This chain uses TRBV24-1 with TRBJ2-1; 8 bases fit TRBD1. Trimming at V came to 3 bases and at J to 4 bases, leaving 13 bases not matched to a gene. The CDR3 has 18 residues. Germline CDR1 reads KGHDR; CDR2 reads SFDVKD. The CDR3 loop is CATSDRRQGARGYNEQFF. CDR3 DNA: TGTGCCACCAGTGATCGAAGGCAGGGGGCCAGGGGGTACAATGAGCAGTTCTTC.